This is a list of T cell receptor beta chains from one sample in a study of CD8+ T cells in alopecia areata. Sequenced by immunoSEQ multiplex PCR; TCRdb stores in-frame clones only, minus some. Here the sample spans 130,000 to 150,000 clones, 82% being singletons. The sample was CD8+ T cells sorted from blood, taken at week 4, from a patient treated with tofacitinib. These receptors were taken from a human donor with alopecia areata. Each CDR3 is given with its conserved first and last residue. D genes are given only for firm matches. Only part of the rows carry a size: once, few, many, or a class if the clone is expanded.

CDR3nt: TGTGCCACCAGCCCCCCAAGACAAGGGTTACAGCCCCAGCATTTT
CDR3aa: CATSPPRQGLQPQHF
len: 15
v_gene: TRBV15
d_gene: NA
abundance: NA
j_gene: TRBJ1-5

CDR3nt: TGTGCCAGTAGTCACATACCGGGTTCAGGGCAGCCCCAGCATTTT
CDR3aa: CASSHIPGSGQPQHF
len: 15
v_gene: TRBV19
d_gene: NA
abundance: NA
j_gene: TRBJ1-5

CDR3nt: TGCAGCGTTGAAGTCCGGGGGAGCGAGCAGTACTTC
CDR3aa: CSVEVRGSEQYF
len: 12
v_gene: TRBV29-1
d_gene: NA
abundance: NA
j_gene: TRBJ2-7

CDR3nt: TGCGCCAGCAGCCAAGAGACTAGCTTTGGCATTCAGTACTTC
CDR3aa: CASSQETSFGIQYF
len: 14
v_gene: TRBV4-3
d_gene: TRBD2
abundance: NA
j_gene: TRBJ2-4

CDR3nt: TGTGCCAGCAGCTCTACTCTTCTCGGGACAGGGAATAATTACGAGCAGTACTTC
CDR3aa: CASSSTLLGTGNNYEQYF
len: 18
v_gene: TRBV7-6
d_gene: TRBD1
abundance: once
j_gene: TRBJ2-7

CDR3nt: TGTGCCAGCAGTCCGGGGGACTGGGAAGAGACCCAGTACTTC
CDR3aa: CASSPGDWEETQYF
len: 14
v_gene: TRBV6-5
d_gene: NA
abundance: NA
j_gene: TRBJ2-5

CDR3nt: TGTGCCAGCAGCTTAGCGGGCGGGGGGAATTACAATGAGCAGTTCTTC
CDR3aa: CASSLAGGGNYNEQFF
len: 16
v_gene: TRBV7-8
d_gene: TRBD2
abundance: NA
j_gene: TRBJ2-1

CDR3nt: TGTGCCAGCAGCCCAGGGACAGCCTACGAGCAGTACTTC
CDR3aa: CASSPGTAYEQYF
len: 13
v_gene: TRBV5-6
d_gene: TRBD1
abundance: medium-sized
j_gene: TRBJ2-7

CDR3nt: TGTGCCAGCAGCCCACGGACAGGGAAAGAGACCCAGTACTTC
CDR3aa: CASSPRTGKETQYF
len: 14
v_gene: TRBV11-2
d_gene: TRBD1
abundance: NA
j_gene: TRBJ2-5

CDR3nt: TGTGCCAGCAGTGAAGTGGCCCGGGCCTCACCCTACGAGCAGTACTTC
CDR3aa: CASSEVARASPYEQYF
len: 16
v_gene: TRBV6-1
d_gene: NA
abundance: NA
j_gene: TRBJ2-7

CDR3nt: TGTGCCAGCAGCACCGGACAGGGGGGAGTTGAGCAGTTCTTC
CDR3aa: CASSTGQGGVEQFF
len: 14
v_gene: TRBV27
d_gene: TRBD1
abundance: few
j_gene: TRBJ2-1

CDR3nt: TGTGCCAGCAGTTACAACCAGCCGGGACAGGGAAGCGAGCAGTACTTC
CDR3aa: CASSYNQPGQGSEQYF
len: 16
v_gene: TRBV6-5
d_gene: TRBD1
abundance: NA
j_gene: TRBJ2-7

CDR3nt: TGCGCCAGCAGCCAAACCGGGCAGGGGGGGTCCTACGAGCAGTACTTC
CDR3aa: CASSQTGQGGSYEQYF
len: 16
v_gene: TRBV4-1
d_gene: NA
abundance: NA
j_gene: TRBJ2-7

CDR3nt: TGTGCCAGCAGCAAAGGGGACAGTAATGAAAAACTGTTTTTT
CDR3aa: CASSKGDSNEKLFF
len: 14
v_gene: TRBV4-2
d_gene: TRBD1
abundance: NA
j_gene: TRBJ1-4

CDR3nt: TGTGCCAGCAGCCTCCTCCTGGGCACCGGGGAGCTGTTTTTT
CDR3aa: CASSLLLGTGELFF
len: 14
v_gene: TRBV5-6
d_gene: NA
abundance: NA
j_gene: TRBJ2-2

CDR3nt: TGTGCCAGCAGCTTAAATACAGGGGAACAGGGGCGTGAGCAGTTCTTC
CDR3aa: CASSLNTGEQGREQFF
len: 16
v_gene: TRBV11-2
d_gene: TRBD1
abundance: NA
j_gene: TRBJ2-1

CDR3nt: TGTGCCAGCAGCCTGACAGGTCCGGGCGAGCAGTACTTC
CDR3aa: CASSLTGPGEQYF
len: 13
v_gene: TRBV13
d_gene: NA
abundance: NA
j_gene: TRBJ2-7

CDR3nt: TGTGCCAGCAGTGTATACCGGACAGACACCGGGGAGCTGTTTTTT
CDR3aa: CASSVYRTDTGELFF
len: 15
v_gene: TRBV6-1
d_gene: NA
abundance: NA
j_gene: TRBJ2-2

CDR3nt: TGCAGCGTTTTAGACAGGGGAACCTACGAGCAGTACTTC
CDR3aa: CSVLDRGTYEQYF
len: 13
v_gene: TRBV29-1
d_gene: TRBD1
abundance: few
j_gene: TRBJ2-7

CDR3nt: TGCAGCGTTGAAGGTCAGGGGGCGAGCGGGGAGCTGTTTTTT
CDR3aa: CSVEGQGASGELFF
len: 14
v_gene: TRBV29-1
d_gene: TRBD1
abundance: NA
j_gene: TRBJ2-2

CDR3nt: TGTGCCACCAGCAGGAAGAGGACAGGCCAAGAGACCCAGTACTTC
CDR3aa: CATSRKRTGQETQYF
len: 15
v_gene: TRBV15
d_gene: TRBD1
abundance: once
j_gene: TRBJ2-5

CDR3nt: TGTGCCAGCAGTTATAATGGAGATACGCAGTATTTT
CDR3aa: CASSYNGDTQYF
len: 12
v_gene: TRBV6-6
d_gene: NA
abundance: NA
j_gene: TRBJ2-3

CDR3nt: TGTGCCAGCAGCTATCCGACCGGCGGTATAGTTTACGAGCAGTACTTC
CDR3aa: CASSYPTGGIVYEQYF
len: 16
v_gene: TRBV13
d_gene: NA
abundance: once
j_gene: TRBJ2-7

CDR3nt: TGTGCCAGCAGTTACTTTCCGACAAGGCGCTACGAGCAGTACTTC
CDR3aa: CASSYFPTRRYEQYF
len: 15
v_gene: TRBV6-5
d_gene: NA
abundance: NA
j_gene: TRBJ2-7

CDR3nt: TGTGCCTGGAGTTCGGGACAGTCGGGCACTGAAGCTTTCTTT
CDR3aa: CAWSSGQSGTEAFF
len: 14
v_gene: TRBV30
d_gene: TRBD1
abundance: once
j_gene: TRBJ1-1

CDR3nt: TGCGCCAGCAGCCAAGCGAGGCTGACGTACCAAGAGACCCAGTACTTC
CDR3aa: CASSQARLTYQETQYF
len: 16
v_gene: TRBV4-1
d_gene: NA
abundance: few
j_gene: TRBJ2-5

CDR3nt: TGTGCCAGCAGCGTGCGGGCTAGCGGGATCTACGAGCAGTACTTC
CDR3aa: CASSVRASGIYEQYF
len: 15
v_gene: TRBV9
d_gene: TRBD2
abundance: NA
j_gene: TRBJ2-7

CDR3nt: TGCAGCGTTGCTAGCTTGAACTCCTACGAGCAGTACTTC
CDR3aa: CSVASLNSYEQYF
len: 13
v_gene: TRBV29-1
d_gene: NA
abundance: NA
j_gene: TRBJ2-7

CDR3nt: TGCGCCATAAGACAGGGAGGTTTAGAAGAGACCCAGTACTTC
CDR3aa: CAIRQGGLEETQYF
len: 14
v_gene: TRBV23-1
d_gene: NA
abundance: NA
j_gene: TRBJ2-5

CDR3nt: TGTGCCAGCAGCTTATCAGGGTACGAGCAGTACTTC
CDR3aa: CASSLSGYEQYF
len: 12
v_gene: TRBV7-2
d_gene: NA
abundance: NA
j_gene: TRBJ2-7

CDR3nt: TGTGCCTGGAGTGGGACGGGCTCCGGCTACACCTTC
CDR3aa: CAWSGTGSGYTF
len: 12
v_gene: TRBV30
d_gene: NA
abundance: NA
j_gene: TRBJ1-2

CDR3nt: TGCGCCAGCAGCCATGCCCTTGAGGGAGAGACCCAGTACTTC
CDR3aa: CASSHALEGETQYF
len: 14
v_gene: TRBV4-1
d_gene: NA
abundance: NA
j_gene: TRBJ2-5

CDR3nt: TGTGCCAGCAGCTCGGGACAGGGGGCTTCTGAGCAGTTCTTC
CDR3aa: CASSSGQGASEQFF
len: 14
v_gene: TRBV7-9
d_gene: TRBD1
abundance: NA
j_gene: TRBJ2-1

CDR3nt: TGTGCCAGCAGCGCCACAGGGCTAAAAGAGACCCAGTACTTC
CDR3aa: CASSATGLKETQYF
len: 14
v_gene: TRBV5-5
d_gene: NA
abundance: NA
j_gene: TRBJ2-5

CDR3nt: TGCGCCAGCAGCCAAGAGGGTACCAGCTCCTACAATGAGCAGTTCTTC
CDR3aa: CASSQEGTSSYNEQFF
len: 16
v_gene: TRBV4-1
d_gene: NA
abundance: NA
j_gene: TRBJ2-1

CDR3nt: TGTGCCAGCAGCGACTCCTTTTTCGGGGATCAAGAGACCCAGTACTTC
CDR3aa: CASSDSFFGDQETQYF
len: 16
v_gene: TRBV7-9
d_gene: NA
abundance: NA
j_gene: TRBJ2-5

CDR3nt: TGCGCCAGCAGCCAAGATAGGACAGGGCAATATGGCTACACCTTC
CDR3aa: CASSQDRTGQYGYTF
len: 15
v_gene: TRBV4-3
d_gene: TRBD1
abundance: hyperexpanded
j_gene: TRBJ1-2

CDR3nt: TGTGCCATCAGTGGGGGGGCTTTCAGCGATGGCTACACCTTC
CDR3aa: CAISGGAFSDGYTF
len: 14
v_gene: TRBV10-3
d_gene: NA
abundance: NA
j_gene: TRBJ1-2

CDR3nt: TGTGCCAGCAGCCTACTAGCCGTGGGCACAGATACGCAGTATTTT
CDR3aa: CASSLLAVGTDTQYF
len: 15
v_gene: TRBV6-6
d_gene: NA
abundance: NA
j_gene: TRBJ2-3

CDR3nt: TGTGCCAGTAGTATAGTACACGGGACAGTTAGCTCCTACAATGAGCAGTTCTTC
CDR3aa: CASSIVHGTVSSYNEQFF
len: 18
v_gene: TRBV19
d_gene: TRBD1
abundance: NA
j_gene: TRBJ2-1

CDR3nt: TGCGCCAGCACCCAAGAGACAGGGGATTACCACGAGCAGTACTTC
CDR3aa: CASTQETGDYHEQYF
len: 15
v_gene: TRBV23-1
d_gene: TRBD1
abundance: NA
j_gene: TRBJ2-7

CDR3nt: TGTGCCAGCAGGCCATTTCGGGGGAAGCAGTTCTTC
CDR3aa: CASRPFRGKQFF
len: 12
v_gene: TRBV27
d_gene: NA
abundance: few
j_gene: TRBJ2-1

CDR3nt: TGTGCCAGCAGTGACGAAATTGAACAGCTCTCCTACGAGCAGTACTTC
CDR3aa: CASSDEIEQLSYEQYF
len: 16
v_gene: TRBV2
d_gene: NA
abundance: NA
j_gene: TRBJ2-7

CDR3nt: TGTGCCTGGGGACAGGGTATCGGCACAGATACGCAGTATTTT
CDR3aa: CAWGQGIGTDTQYF
len: 14
v_gene: TRBV30
d_gene: TRBD1
abundance: NA
j_gene: TRBJ2-3

CDR3nt: TGTGCCTGGAGGGATGCAGGGGAAGAGACCCAGTACTTC
CDR3aa: CAWRDAGEETQYF
len: 13
v_gene: TRBV30
d_gene: NA
abundance: NA
j_gene: TRBJ2-5

CDR3nt: TGCGCCAGCAGCCAAGGGGGTCCGGGGCGTGAGCAGTACTTC
CDR3aa: CASSQGGPGREQYF
len: 14
v_gene: TRBV4-1
d_gene: NA
abundance: NA
j_gene: TRBJ2-7

CDR3nt: TGCGCCAGCAGCTTGGGGCAGGGCAGCACAGATACGCAGTATTTT
CDR3aa: CASSLGQGSTDTQYF
len: 15
v_gene: TRBV5-1
d_gene: NA
abundance: NA
j_gene: TRBJ2-3

CDR3nt: TGTGCCAGTAGTATGGGGTCCTACGAGCAGTACTTC
CDR3aa: CASSMGSYEQYF
len: 12
v_gene: TRBV19
d_gene: NA
abundance: NA
j_gene: TRBJ2-7

CDR3nt: TGTGCCAGCAGTTTATTCCTAGCGGGGGCCCTGGGAGATACGCAGTATTTT
CDR3aa: CASSLFLAGALGDTQYF
len: 17
v_gene: TRBV27
d_gene: TRBD2
abundance: NA
j_gene: TRBJ2-3

CDR3nt: TGCGCCAGCAGCCAAACAAGGGAAACTACCTACGAGCAGTACTTC
CDR3aa: CASSQTRETTYEQYF
len: 15
v_gene: TRBV5-1
d_gene: NA
abundance: NA
j_gene: TRBJ2-7

CDR3nt: TGCGCCAGCAGCCAACGGGACGATGAGCAGTTCTTC
CDR3aa: CASSQRDDEQFF
len: 12
v_gene: TRBV4-1
d_gene: NA
abundance: NA
j_gene: TRBJ2-1

CDR3nt: TGTGCCAGCAGCCCCGGGGCCGGGACACAAGAGACCCAGTACTTC
CDR3aa: CASSPGAGTQETQYF
len: 15
v_gene: TRBV7-9
d_gene: NA
abundance: NA
j_gene: TRBJ2-5

CDR3nt: TGTGCCAGCAGCTTAGTGACTAGCTCCACAGATACGCAGTATTTT
CDR3aa: CASSLVTSSTDTQYF
len: 15
v_gene: TRBV7-2
d_gene: TRBD2
abundance: many
j_gene: TRBJ2-3

CDR3nt: TGTGCCAGCAGCCCGTCAGGGGCTGAGAATTCACCCCTCCACTTT
CDR3aa: CASSPSGAENSPLHF
len: 15
v_gene: TRBV7-2
d_gene: NA
abundance: NA
j_gene: TRBJ1-6